The entry below describes one TCR beta chain. Its antigen is currently unknown. Germline CDR1 is MGHRA and CDR2 is YSYEKL. This CDR3 region has 17 residues. The record originates from a study of CXCR3-negative and CXCR3-positive naive CD8 T cells. Points from the study as a whole: The TRB CDR3s that CXCR3-positive naive cells carried were more hydrophobic than those of CXCR3-negative naive cells. Similarly elevated diversity marked both naive subsets, with memory CD8+ cells showing far lower diversity. Naive subsets had comparable surface CD5, so TRB CDR3 properties gauged TCR strength.

With UMI labels, 5' RACE was used to prepare the TRB cDNA libraries. TCRdb reprocessed the 5' RACE reads and keeps a single row for each CDR3 protein, giving no DNA. This listing includes 100,000 to 150,000 distinct CDR3 sequences. Naive CD8+ T cells displayed a CD45RO-CCR7+CD27+CD95- phenotype. The chain combines TRBV4-1 with TRBJ2-7; TCRdb reports TRBD2, a call that lacks DNA to check it against. This clonotype was obtained from a human donor in good health. Some clones in this sample may be carry-over from other donors' samples. The sample was naive CXCR3- CD8+ T cells from blood. Indicated subset: CD45RO-CCR7+CD27+CD95- naive CD8+ T cells lacking CXCR3 (TNR3-). The chain's CDR3 is CASSHGTGPAFSYEQYF.